This T cell receptor (beta chain) was identified during a study of CD8 T cells in Susac syndrome. CDR1 and CDR2 from the germline V gene are GTSNPN and SVGIG (reference sequence). Trimming removed 2 bases from V and 0 bases from J; junction bases left unmatched: 3. The CDR3 loop spans 14 amino acids. TCR beta sequencing was performed on blood CD8+ and CD4+ T cells. Treatment-naive patients with stable or active relapsing-remitting disease were the multiple sclerosis controls. An input of about 0.5 to 1 ug of RNA was subjected to reverse transcription using random hexamers. TCRdb reprocessed the immunoSEQ multiplex PCR reads with MiXCR, giving one entry per CDR3 protein. Of around 180,000 distinct CDR3 sequences in the sample, approximately 96% were seen once.

The receptor was isolated from a human donor with multiple sclerosis. The chain employs TRBV30 and TRBJ2-7, with 8 bases fitting TRBD2. The source material was CD8+ T cells from PBMCs. CDR3 sequence (DNA): TGTGCCTGGAGTCGACTAGCGAGCTCCTACGAGCAGTACTTC. It yields the protein CAWSRLASSYEQYF.